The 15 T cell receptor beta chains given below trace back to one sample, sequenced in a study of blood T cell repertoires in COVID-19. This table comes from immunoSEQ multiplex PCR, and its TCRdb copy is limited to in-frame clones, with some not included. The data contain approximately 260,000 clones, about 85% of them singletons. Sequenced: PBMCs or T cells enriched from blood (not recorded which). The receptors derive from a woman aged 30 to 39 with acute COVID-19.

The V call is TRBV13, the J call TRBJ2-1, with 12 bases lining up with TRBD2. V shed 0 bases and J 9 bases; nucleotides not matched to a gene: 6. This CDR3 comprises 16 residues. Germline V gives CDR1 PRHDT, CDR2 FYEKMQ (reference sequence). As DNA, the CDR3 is TGTGCCAGCAGCTTAGGGCTAGCGGGGGGGCACAGTGAGCAGTTCTTC. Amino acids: CASSLGLAGGHSEQFF.

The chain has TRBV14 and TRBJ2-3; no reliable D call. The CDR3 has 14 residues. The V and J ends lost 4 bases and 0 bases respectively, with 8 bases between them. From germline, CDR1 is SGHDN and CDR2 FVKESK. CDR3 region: CASSPGLSTDTQYF. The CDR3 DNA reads TGTGCCAGCAGCCCGGGTCTGAGCACAGATACGCAGTATTTT.

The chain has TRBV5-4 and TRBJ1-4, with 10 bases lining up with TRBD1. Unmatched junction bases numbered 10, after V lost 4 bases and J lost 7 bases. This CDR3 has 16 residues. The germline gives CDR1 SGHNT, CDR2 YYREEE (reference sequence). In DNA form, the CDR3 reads TGTGCCAGCAGCCGGGGGACAGGGGACGGGGGTGAAAAACTGTTTTTT. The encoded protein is CASSRGTGDGGEKLFF.

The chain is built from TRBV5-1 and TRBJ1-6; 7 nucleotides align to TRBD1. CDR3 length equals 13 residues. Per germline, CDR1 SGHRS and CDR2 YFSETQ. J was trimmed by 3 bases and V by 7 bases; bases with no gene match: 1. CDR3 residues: CASGTDYNSPLHF. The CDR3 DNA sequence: TGCGCCAGCGGGACAGACTATAATTCACCCCTCCACTTT.

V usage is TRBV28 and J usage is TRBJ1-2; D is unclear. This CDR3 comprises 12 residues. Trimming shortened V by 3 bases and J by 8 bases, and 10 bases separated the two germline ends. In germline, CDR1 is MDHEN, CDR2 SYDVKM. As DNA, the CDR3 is TGTGCCAGCAGTTTGTCCCCGGGGGGCTACACCTTC. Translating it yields CASSLSPGGYTF.

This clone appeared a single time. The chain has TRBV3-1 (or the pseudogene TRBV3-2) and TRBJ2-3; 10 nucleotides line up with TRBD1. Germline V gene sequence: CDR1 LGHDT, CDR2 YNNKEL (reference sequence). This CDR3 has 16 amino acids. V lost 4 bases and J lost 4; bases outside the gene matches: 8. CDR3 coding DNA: TGTGCCAGCAGCCCCCTCCCGGGACAGGGGCCAGATACGCAGTATTTT. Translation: CASSPLPGQGPDTQYF.

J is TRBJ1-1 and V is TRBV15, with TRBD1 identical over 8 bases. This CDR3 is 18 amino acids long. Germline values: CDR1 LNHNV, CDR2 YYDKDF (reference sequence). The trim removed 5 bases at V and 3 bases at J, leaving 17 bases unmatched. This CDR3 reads CATSSTGQGAEGDTEAFF. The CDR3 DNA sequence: TGTGCCACCAGCTCGACGGGGCAGGGGGCGGAGGGGGACACTGAAGCTTTCTTT.

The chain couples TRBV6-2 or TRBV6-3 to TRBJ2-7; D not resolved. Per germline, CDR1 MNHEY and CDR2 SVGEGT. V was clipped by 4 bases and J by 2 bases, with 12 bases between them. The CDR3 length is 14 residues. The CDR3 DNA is TGTGCCAGCAGTTCCGAGATCCCCACCTACGAGCAGTACTTC. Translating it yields CASSSEIPTYEQYF.

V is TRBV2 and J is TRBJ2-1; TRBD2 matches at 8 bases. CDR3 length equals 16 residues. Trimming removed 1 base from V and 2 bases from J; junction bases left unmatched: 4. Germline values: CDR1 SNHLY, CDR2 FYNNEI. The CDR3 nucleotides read TGTGCCAGCAGTGAAGATGCGGGGGGAACCTACAATGAGCAGTTCTTC. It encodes CASSEDAGGTYNEQFF.

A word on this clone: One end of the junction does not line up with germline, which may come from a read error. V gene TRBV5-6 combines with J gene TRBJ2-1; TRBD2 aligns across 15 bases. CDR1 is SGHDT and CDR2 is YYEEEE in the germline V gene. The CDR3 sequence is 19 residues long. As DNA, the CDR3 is TGTGCCAGCAGCCACGGACTAGCGGGAGGGTATCAACCCTACAATGAGCAGCTCTTC. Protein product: CASSHGLAGGYQPYNEQLF.

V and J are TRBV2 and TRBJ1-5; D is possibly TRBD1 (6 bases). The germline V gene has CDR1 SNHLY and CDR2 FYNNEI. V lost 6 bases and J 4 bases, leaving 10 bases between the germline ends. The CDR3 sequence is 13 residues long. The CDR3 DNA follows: TGTGCCAGCAGGGGGGGGCTTAATCAGCCCCAGCATTTT. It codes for CASRGGLNQPQHF.

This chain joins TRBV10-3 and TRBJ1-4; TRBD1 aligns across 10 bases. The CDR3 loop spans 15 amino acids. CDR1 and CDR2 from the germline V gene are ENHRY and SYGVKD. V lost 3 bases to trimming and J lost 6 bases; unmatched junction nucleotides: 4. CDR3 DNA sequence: TGTGCCATCAGTGACCCCGGGACAGGGGATGAAAAACTGTTTTTT. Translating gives CAISDPGTGDEKLFF.

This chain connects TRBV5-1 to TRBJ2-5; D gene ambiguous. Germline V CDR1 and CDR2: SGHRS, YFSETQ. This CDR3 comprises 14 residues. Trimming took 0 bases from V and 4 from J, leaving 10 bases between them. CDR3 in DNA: TGCGCCAGCAGCTTGGGGCTTTCGGGAGAGACCCAGTACTTC. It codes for CASSLGLSGETQYF.

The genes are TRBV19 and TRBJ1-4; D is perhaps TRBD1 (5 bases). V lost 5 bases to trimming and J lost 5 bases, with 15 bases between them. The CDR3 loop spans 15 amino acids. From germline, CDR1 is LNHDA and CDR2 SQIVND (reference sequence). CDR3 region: CASSDGGRLNEKLFF. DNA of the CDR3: TGTGCCAGTAGTGACGGGGGACGGTTAAATGAAAAACTGTTTTTT.

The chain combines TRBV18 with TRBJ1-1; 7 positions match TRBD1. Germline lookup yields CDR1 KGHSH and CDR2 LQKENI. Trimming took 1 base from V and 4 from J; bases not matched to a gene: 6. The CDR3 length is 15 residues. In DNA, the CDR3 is TGTGCCAGCTCACCACAGGAGGGGGCGCGCACTGAAGCTTTCTTT. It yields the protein CASSPQEGARTEAFF.